A single sample is the source of the 20 T cell receptor beta chains below, sequenced in a study of T cell responses to AZD1222 COVID-19 vaccine. TCRdb's copy holds only in-frame clones and misses some; the assay was immunoSEQ multiplex PCR. The table records around 120,000 clones, roughly 88% of them present only once. Specimen: peripheral blood, collected on day 0 of AZD1222 vaccination. Source of these receptors: an adult in good health.

The chain is built from TRBV27 and TRBJ2-7, with D hard to call. The V end lost 4 bases, the J end lost 0 bases, and 1 base lay between the germline ends. Germline CDR1 is MNHEY and CDR2 is SMNVEV (reference sequence). The CDR3 runs to 11 residues. CDR3 amino acids: CASSYSYEQYF. CDR3 nucleotide sequence: TGTGCCAGCAGTTACTCCTACGAGCAGTACTTC.

This clone was found once. V usage is TRBV6-5 and J usage is TRBJ1-2, with 9 bases that match TRBD1. From germline, CDR1 is MNHEY and CDR2 SVGAGI. V was pared by 6 bases and J by 6 bases, with 5 bases of the junction left unmatched. This CDR3 has 13 residues. The CDR3 DNA reads TGTGCCAGCAGGACCCGGGACAGGGATGGCTACACCTTC. Translated, it gives CASRTRDRDGYTF.

The CDR3 DNA follows: TGCGCCAGCAGCCAAGGGGACAGGGGAACTGAAGCTTTCTTT. Protein product: CASSQGDRGTEAFF. The chain links TRBV4-3 to TRBJ1-1, with 10 bases matching TRBD1. The CDR3 is 14 amino acids. The germline V gene encodes CDR1 LGHNA and CDR2 YSLEER. Unmatched junction bases numbered 1, after V lost 1 base and J lost 5 bases.

This sequence joins TRBV4-3 and TRBJ1-1; maybe TRBD1 (6 bases). Per germline, CDR1 LGHNA and CDR2 YSLEER. This CDR3 has 17 residues. V lost 3 bases and J lost 4, with 21 bases in between. CDR3 nucleotide sequence: TGCGCCAGCAGCCAGGACTACAGCGGGGGGCGTCTCACTGAAGCTTTCTTT. This codes for CASSQDYSGGRLTEAFF.

This chain uses TRBV19 with TRBJ2-7, with a weak D call TRBD2 (5 bases). V was cut by 4 bases and J by 1 base, with 17 bases left in between. CDR1 is LNHDA and CDR2 is SQIVND in the germline V gene (reference sequence). The CDR3 runs to 16 residues. The CDR3 is CASSTGVGYLSYEQYF. In DNA form, the CDR3 reads TGTGCCAGTAGTACCGGGGTGGGATATTTGTCCTACGAGCAGTACTTC. Looking up the rest from reference TRBV19 and TRBJ2-7 gives the full variable domain: DGGITQSPKYLFRKEGQNVTLSCEQNLNHDAMYWYRQDPGQGLRLIYYSQIVNDFQKGDIAEGYSVSREKKESFPLTVTSAQKNPTAFYLCASSTGVGYLSYEQYFGPGTRLTVT.

This rearrangement joins TRBV28 to TRBJ2-5; 10 bases agree with TRBD1. The V segment lost 6 bases and the J segment 3 bases; nucleotides outside the gene matches: 13. This CDR3 has 17 residues. Per germline, CDR1 MDHEN and CDR2 SYDVKM. In DNA form, the CDR3 reads TGTGCCAGCAGAGGGACAGGGGCTGCCCCATCGGAAGAGACCCAGTACTTC. Translating gives CASRGTGAAPSEETQYF. The full variable domain, in which reference TRBV28 and TRBJ2-5 provide the parts outside the CDR3, is DVKVTQSSRYLVKRTGEKVFLECVQDMDHENMFWYRQDPGLGLRLIYFSYDVKMKEKGDIPEGYSVSREKKERFSLILESASTNQTSMYLCASRGTGAAPSEETQYFGPGTRLLVL.

The chain uses TRBV25-1 and TRBJ1-1, with D tentatively TRBD1 (5 bases). This CDR3 is built from 13 residues. Germline V gene lookup returns CDR1 MGHDK and CDR2 SYGVNS. The ends were cut back, 2 bases at V and 6 bases at J, with 10 bases in the middle. The CDR3 DNA reads TGTGCCAGCAGTGAAGGGCGGGGGGCTGAAGCTTTCTTT. This translates into CASSEGRGAEAFF.

The gene calls are TRBV7-8 and TRBJ2-7, with 10 bases matching TRBD2. V was pared by 5 bases and J by 3 bases, with 4 bases of the junction left unmatched. The CDR3 length is 14 residues. Germline-derived CDR1 and CDR2 are SGHVS and FQNEAQ. CDR3 nucleotides: TGTGCCAGCAGCAGCGGGGGGGTTAGCTACGAGCAGTACTTC. Amino acid sequence: CASSSGGVSYEQYF.

The V gene is TRBV19, the J gene TRBJ1-1, with 7 bases that match TRBD1. CDR3 length: 14 residues. The ends lost 4 bases at V and 8 bases at J; junction bases unmatched: 10. CDR1 is LNHDA, CDR2 SQIVND, per germline (reference sequence). The CDR3 here is CASSNQRDSIEAFF. DNA of the CDR3: TGTGCCAGTAGTAACCAACGGGACAGTATAGAAGCTTTCTTT.

J is TRBJ1-1 and V is TRBV5-1; 7 bases align to TRBD1. The V gene end was trimmed by 4 bases and the J gene end by 3 bases; junction bases not matched to a gene: 6. Germline V gives CDR1 SGHRS, CDR2 YFSETQ. This CDR3 has 14 amino acids. The CDR3 region is CASSPTQGDTEAFF. The DNA of the CDR3 is TGCGCCAGCAGCCCCACCCAGGGGGACACTGAAGCTTTCTTT.

The CDR3 spells CASSRGARDTEAFF. DNA of the CDR3: TGTGCCAGCAGTAGGGGGGCTCGGGACACTGAAGCTTTCTTT. V and J are TRBV6-2 or TRBV6-3 and TRBJ1-1; D is possibly TRBD1 (6 bases). The germline V gene has CDR1 MNHEY and CDR2 SVGEGT. Trimming removed 5 bases at V and 3 bases at J, with 13 bases between. The CDR3 length is 14 residues.

The rearrangement uses TRBV19 and TRBJ2-7; 7 bases are shared with TRBD2. The junction had 9 bases not matched to a gene; V was cut back by 5 bases and J by 2 bases. CDR1 is LNHDA, CDR2 SQIVND, per germline (reference sequence). The CDR3 loop spans 15 amino acids. The CDR3 coding sequence is TGTGCCAGTAGTCCCGGCCTAGCGGTGACCTACGAGCAGTACTTC. Its translation is CASSPGLAVTYEQYF.

The chain joins TRBV27 to TRBJ1-5; 8 bases map to TRBD1. There are 14 residues in the CDR3. Germline lookup yields CDR1 MNHEY and CDR2 SMNVEV (reference sequence). Unmatched junction bases numbered 7, after V lost 5 bases and J lost 7 bases. The CDR3 DNA reads as TGTGCCAGCAGTGAAGACAGGGGTCGGCAGCCCCAGCATTTT. It is translated as CASSEDRGRQPQHF.

The genes are TRBV3-1 (or the pseudogene TRBV3-2) and TRBJ1-4; unclear D gene. There are 18 residues in the CDR3. CDR1 and CDR2 (germline): LGHDT, YNNKEL (reference sequence). The V end was cut by 3 bases, the J end by 2 bases, with 19 bases between. The CDR3 DNA follows: TGTGCCAGCAGCCAGGGTTGGATGGGAATGGGCACTAATGAAAAACTGTTTTTT. Translated, it gives CASSQGWMGMGTNEKLFF.

CDR3 nucleotide sequence: TGTGCCAGCAGTGAGTCCAGGGAGGCCCATGGCTACACCTTC. Translation: CASSESREAHGYTF. The chain employs TRBV2 and TRBJ1-2; possibly TRBD1 for D (5 bases). The CDR3 runs 14 residues. The germline V gene has CDR1 SNHLY and CDR2 FYNNEI. Trimming cost V 3 bases and J 6 bases, with 14 bases left between them. Variable domain in full (rest from reference TRBV2 and TRBJ1-2): EPEVTQTPSHQVTQMGQEVILRCVPISNHLYFYWYRQILGQKVEFLVSFYNNEISEKSEIFDDQFSVERPDGSNFTLKIRSTKLEDSAMYFCASSESREAHGYTFGSGTRLTVV.

This rearrangement joins TRBV14 to TRBJ1-6; the D gene is possibly TRBD1 (5 bases). V was clipped by 5 bases and J by 6 bases, with 11 bases between them. Germline values: CDR1 SGHDN, CDR2 FVKESK. The CDR3 extends over 14 amino acids. CDR3 region: CASSSPGGNSPLHF. As DNA, the CDR3 is TGTGCCAGCAGCTCCCCGGGGGGTAATTCACCCCTCCACTTT.

V and J are TRBV11-2 and TRBJ1-4; tentative D call: TRBD1 (6 bases). With 3 bases removed from V and 5 bases from J, the gap between germline ends came to 10 bases. The germline V gene encodes CDR1 SGHAT and CDR2 FQNNGV. This CDR3 is built from 14 residues. The CDR3 reads CASSFGGQNEKLFF. CDR3 nucleotides: TGTGCCAGCAGCTTTGGGGGCCAAAATGAAAAACTGTTTTTT.

This clone occurred once. The chain employs TRBV7-2 and TRBJ2-5; D remains unclear. Germline-derived CDR1 and CDR2 are SGHTA and FQGNSA. The germline V and J ends were trimmed by 6 bases and 3 bases, with 2 bases remaining between them. The length of the CDR3 is 10 residues. The CDR3, as DNA: TGTGCCAGCAGTGAAGAGACCCAGTACTTC. Translation: CASSEETQYF.

V is TRBV5-6 and J is TRBJ1-1; D possibly corresponds to TRBD1 (6 bases). Deletions cut 4 bases from V and 8 bases from J, with 12 bases between. The V gene's germline CDR1 is SGHDT and CDR2 YYEEEE. There are 12 residues in the CDR3. CDR3 nucleotides: TGTGCCAGCAGCGCACTGGGGGCGGAAGCTTTCTTT. Translation gives CASSALGAEAFF.

This clone was picked up one time. For the CDR3, the DNA is TGTGCCAGCAGTCCGTGGACAGGGATTAGAGGCTACACCTTC. Translating gives CASSPWTGIRGYTF. The chain uses TRBV6-2 or TRBV6-3 and TRBJ1-2; 8 bases line up with TRBD1. V trimming: 5 bases; J trimming: 8 bases; junction bases outside the gene matches: 10. The V gene's germline CDR1 is MNHEY and CDR2 SVGEGT. This CDR3 is built from 14 residues.